The sequence of this T cell receptor (beta chain) was determined in a study of cytomegalovirus exposure and HLA in healthy donors. Findings and limits, study-wide: In a later analysis, a missense DCLRE1C variant was linked to TCR beta V- and J-gene trimming.

To note about this clone: Its matching antigen is unknown.

Trimming shortened V by 3 bases and J by 2 bases, and 17 bases separated the two germline ends. The CDR3 is made up of 17 amino acids. Use of 60 Vbeta and 13 Jbeta primers characterized the PCR. The protocol was immunoSEQ multiplex PCR, while the TCRdb copy is restricted to in-frame clones and leaves out a portion. The sample lists 150,000 to 200,000 clones, roughly 80% occurring once. This rearrangement joins TRBV23-1 to TRBJ1-3; no clear D. TRBV23-1 is noted as an ORF with a role that remains uncertain. Specimen: PBMCs. The receptor was derived from a woman aged 45-65 years in good health and CMV-seropositive. This chain's CDR3 is CASSQTSRTVAGNTIYF. Here the CDR3 DNA reads TGCGCCAGCAGTCAGACGAGCCGGACTGTCGCTGGAAACACCATATATTTT.